This is a list of T cell receptor beta chains from one sample in a study of cytomegalovirus exposure and HLA in healthy donors. Generated by immunoSEQ multiplex PCR, the TCRdb table keeps only in-frame clones and is missing some. The sample lists some 90,000 clones; approximately 78% were seen once. Sequencing input: PBMCs. The receptors were gathered from a man aged 35-49 years in good health and CMV-seronegative. The CDR3 runs from the conserved cysteine through the conserved F or W. Fields, in order: clone size, V gene, D gene, J gene, CDR3 DNA, CDR3 protein. The D gene is left open where the match is weak. Only some rows state a clone size, as once, few, many or a class for expanded clones.

clone size: NA; V gene: TRBV9; D gene: NA; J gene: TRBJ1-6; CDR3 DNA: TGTGCCAGCAGCCCAGGTGGGGGGGAGTTTAATTCACCCCTCCACTTT; CDR3 protein: CASSPGGGEFNSPLHF
clone size: once; V gene: TRBV19; D gene: TRBD1; J gene: TRBJ2-7; CDR3 DNA: TGTGCCAGTAGTATACGGACAGGTGGATTCTACGAGCAGTACTTC; CDR3 protein: CASSIRTGGFYEQYF
clone size: once; V gene: TRBV12-5; D gene: TRBD2; J gene: TRBJ2-1; CDR3 DNA: TGTGCTAGTGGTTTTACTAGCGGTTCAAGCTCCTACAATGAGCAGTTCTTC; CDR3 protein: CASGFTSGSSSYNEQFF
clone size: NA; V gene: TRBV2; D gene: TRBD1; J gene: TRBJ1-2; CDR3 DNA: TGTGCCAGCGGGGAGACAGGGTCCCCCTATGGCTACACCTTC; CDR3 protein: CASGETGSPYGYTF
clone size: NA; V gene: TRBV12-5; D gene: TRBD1; J gene: TRBJ2-7; CDR3 DNA: TGTGCTAGTGGTTTGGTACCGAGCGGGGACAGGGGACTTCTATTAGTCTCCTACGAGCAGTACTTC; CDR3 protein: CASGLVPSGDRGLLLVSYEQYF
clone size: NA; V gene: TRBV14; D gene: TRBD1; J gene: TRBJ2-7; CDR3 DNA: TGTGCCAGCAGCCCGGACAGGGGGCGCGAGCAGTACTTC; CDR3 protein: CASSPDRGREQYF
clone size: NA; V gene: TRBV10-3; D gene: NA; J gene: TRBJ2-5; CDR3 DNA: TGTGCCATCAGTTCTTATCGGGGAGTTGAGACCCAGTACTTC; CDR3 protein: CAISSYRGVETQYF
clone size: NA; V gene: TRBV7-8; D gene: NA; J gene: TRBJ1-5; CDR3 DNA: TGTGCCAGCAGTTCGGACAGACGCAATCAGCCCCAGCATTTT; CDR3 protein: CASSSDRRNQPQHF
clone size: few; V gene: TRBV2; D gene: NA; J gene: TRBJ1-5; CDR3 DNA: TGTGCCAGCAGACCTGACATCAGCAATCAGCCCCAGCATTTT; CDR3 protein: CASRPDISNQPQHF
clone size: NA; V gene: TRBV18; D gene: NA; J gene: TRBJ1-1; CDR3 DNA: TGTGCCAGCTCACAAATCCTACGGGGGACCAGGAACACTGAAGCTTTCTTT; CDR3 protein: CASSQILRGTRNTEAFF
clone size: NA; V gene: TRBV19; D gene: NA; J gene: TRBJ2-7; CDR3 DNA: TGTGCCAGTAGTATAGGGCCGGAGAGCTCCTACGAGCAGTACTTC; CDR3 protein: CASSIGPESSYEQYF
clone size: NA; V gene: TRBV10-3; D gene: TRBD1; J gene: TRBJ2-6; CDR3 DNA: TGTGCCATCAGGGACAGGGAGAGCTCTGGGGCCAACGTCCTGACTTTC; CDR3 protein: CAIRDRESSGANVLTF
clone size: NA; V gene: TRBV15; D gene: TRBD2; J gene: TRBJ2-5; CDR3 DNA: TGTGCCACCAGCAGACCCGGACTAGCGGGGGTAGAGACCCAGTACTTC; CDR3 protein: CATSRPGLAGVETQYF
clone size: once; V gene: TRBV19; D gene: NA; J gene: TRBJ1-5; CDR3 DNA: TGTGCCAGTAGTATGATCGGGGATCAGCCCCAGCATTTT; CDR3 protein: CASSMIGDQPQHF
clone size: NA; V gene: TRBV10-3; D gene: TRBD1; J gene: TRBJ1-3; CDR3 DNA: TGTGCCATCAGACTGGACAGGTCTGGAAACACCATATATTTT; CDR3 protein: CAIRLDRSGNTIYF
clone size: NA; V gene: TRBV6-6; D gene: NA; J gene: TRBJ1-6; CDR3 DNA: TGTGCCAGCACCCTAGGAGCCTTCGATTCACCCCTCCACTTT; CDR3 protein: CASTLGAFDSPLHF
clone size: NA; V gene: TRBV12-5; D gene: TRBD1; J gene: TRBJ2-1; CDR3 DNA: TGTGCTAGTGGTTCAGTCGGAAAACAGGGGTCCTCAAGCTCCTACAATGAGCAGTTCTTC; CDR3 protein: CASGSVGKQGSSSSYNEQFF